This T cell receptor beta chain was observed in a study of T-cell reconstitution after alpha-beta-depleted transplantation in children. After removal of 6 bases from V and 6 bases from J, the junction contained 9 bases not matched to a gene. The length of the CDR3 is 14 residues. Preparation of the TCRbeta library used unique molecular identifiers. TCRdb redid the calling of the PCR reads with MiXCR, one entry per CDR3 protein. Among over 70,000 distinct CDR3 sequences, 7% to 10% were seen once, and the ten largest hold 5.5% to 7%. This clonotype occurred many times. The V gene is TRBV12-3 or TRBV12-4, the J gene TRBJ2-3; 7 bases align to TRBD2. The TCR sequence derives from a human donor who donated a stem cell graft to a child with congenital amegakaryocytic thrombocytopenia. The sequenced sample was PBMCs from the stem cell graft donor, obtained from the stem cell graft. CDR3: CASRGGSVGDTQYF. The CDR3 nucleotides are TGTGCCAGCAGAGGCGGGAGCGTAGGGGATACGCAGTATTTT.